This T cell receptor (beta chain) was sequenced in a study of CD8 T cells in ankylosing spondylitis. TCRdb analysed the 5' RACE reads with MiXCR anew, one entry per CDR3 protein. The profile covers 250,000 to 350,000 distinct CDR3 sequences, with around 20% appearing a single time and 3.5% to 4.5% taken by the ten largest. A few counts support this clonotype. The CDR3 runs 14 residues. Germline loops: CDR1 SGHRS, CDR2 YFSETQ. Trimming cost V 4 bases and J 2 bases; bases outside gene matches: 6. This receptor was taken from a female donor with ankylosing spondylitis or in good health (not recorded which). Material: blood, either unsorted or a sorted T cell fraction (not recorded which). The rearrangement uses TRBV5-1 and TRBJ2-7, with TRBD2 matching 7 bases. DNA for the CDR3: TGCGCCAGCAGCCCGTCCGCGGGGGCCTACGAGCAGTACTTC. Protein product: CASSPSAGAYEQYF. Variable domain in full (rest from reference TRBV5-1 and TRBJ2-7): KAGVTQTPRYLIKTRGQQVTLSCSPISGHRSVSWYQQTPGQGLQFLFEYFSETQRNKGNFPGRFSGRQFSNSRSEMNVSTLELGDSALYLCASSPSAGAYEQYFGPGTRLTVT.